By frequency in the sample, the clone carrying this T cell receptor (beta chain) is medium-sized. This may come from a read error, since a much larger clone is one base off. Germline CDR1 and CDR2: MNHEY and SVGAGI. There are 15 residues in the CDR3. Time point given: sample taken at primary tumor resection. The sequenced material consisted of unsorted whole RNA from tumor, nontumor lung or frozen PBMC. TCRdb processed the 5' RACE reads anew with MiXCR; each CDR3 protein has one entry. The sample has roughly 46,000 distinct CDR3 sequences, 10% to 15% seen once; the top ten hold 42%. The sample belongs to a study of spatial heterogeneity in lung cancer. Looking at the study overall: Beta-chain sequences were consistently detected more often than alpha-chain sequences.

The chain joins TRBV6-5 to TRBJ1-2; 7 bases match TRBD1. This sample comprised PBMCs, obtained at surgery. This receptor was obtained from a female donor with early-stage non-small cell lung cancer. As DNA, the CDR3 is TGTGCCAGCAGTTACTCCGTGACAGGGCAATATGGCGACACCTTC. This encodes CASSYSVTGQYGDTF.